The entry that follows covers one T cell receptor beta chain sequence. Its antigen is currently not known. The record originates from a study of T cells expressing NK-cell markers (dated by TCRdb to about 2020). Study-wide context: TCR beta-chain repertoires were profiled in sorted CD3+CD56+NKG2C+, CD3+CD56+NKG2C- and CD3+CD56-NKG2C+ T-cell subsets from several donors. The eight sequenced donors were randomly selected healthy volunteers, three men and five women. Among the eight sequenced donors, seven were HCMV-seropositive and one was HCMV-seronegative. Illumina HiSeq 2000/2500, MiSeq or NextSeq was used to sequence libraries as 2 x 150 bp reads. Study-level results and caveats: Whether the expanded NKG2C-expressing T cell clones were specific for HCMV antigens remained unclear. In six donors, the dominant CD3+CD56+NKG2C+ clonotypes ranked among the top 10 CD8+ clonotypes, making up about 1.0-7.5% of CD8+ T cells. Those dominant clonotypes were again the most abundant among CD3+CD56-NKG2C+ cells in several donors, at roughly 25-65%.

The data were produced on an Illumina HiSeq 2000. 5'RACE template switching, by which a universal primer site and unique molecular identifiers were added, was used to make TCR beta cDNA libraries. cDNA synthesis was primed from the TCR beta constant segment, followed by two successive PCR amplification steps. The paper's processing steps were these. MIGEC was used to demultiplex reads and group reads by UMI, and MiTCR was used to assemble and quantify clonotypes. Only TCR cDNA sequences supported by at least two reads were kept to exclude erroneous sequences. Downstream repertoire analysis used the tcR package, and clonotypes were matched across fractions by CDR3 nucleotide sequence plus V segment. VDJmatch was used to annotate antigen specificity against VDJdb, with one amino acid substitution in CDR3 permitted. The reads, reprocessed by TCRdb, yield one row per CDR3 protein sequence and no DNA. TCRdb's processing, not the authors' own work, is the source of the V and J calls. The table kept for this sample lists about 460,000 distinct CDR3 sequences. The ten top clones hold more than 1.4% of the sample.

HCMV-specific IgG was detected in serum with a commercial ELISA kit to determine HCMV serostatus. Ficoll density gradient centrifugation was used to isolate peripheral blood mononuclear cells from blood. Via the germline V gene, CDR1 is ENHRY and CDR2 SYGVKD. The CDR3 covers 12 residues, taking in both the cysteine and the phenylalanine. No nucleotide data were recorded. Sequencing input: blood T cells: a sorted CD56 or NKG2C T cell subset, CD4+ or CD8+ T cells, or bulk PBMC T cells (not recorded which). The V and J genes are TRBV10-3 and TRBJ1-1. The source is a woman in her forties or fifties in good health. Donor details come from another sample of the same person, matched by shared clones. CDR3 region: CATLGPNTEAFF.